This T cell receptor (beta chain) was profiled in a study of lymphopenia after photon versus proton radiotherapy. General observations from the study: A bigger post-nadir fall in TCR diversity correlated inversely with survival time in deceased patients. Relative stability marked proton patients; photon patients lost diversity and naive cells. Authors raise, but do not show, better survival with proton therapy. Oligoclonal CD8+ Temra expansion after nadir drove photon patients' diversity drop.

This CDR3 spans 11 amino acids. The V and J ends lost 10 bases and 2 bases respectively, with 8 bases between them. Looked up from germline, CDR1 is MDHEN and CDR2 is SYDVKM. The repertoire was sequenced with immunoSEQ multiplex PCR; TCRdb's copy has only in-frame clones and lacks some. The table lists about 55,000 clones, 84% of them singletons. For this clone: The antigen is undetermined.

The rearrangement links TRBV28 to TRBJ1-2, with D possibly being TRBD1 (5 bases). Sequences were derived from peripheral blood, sampled from a patient treated with proton-based radiotherapy. This TCR came from a man in his sixties with pancreatic cancer. The CDR3 coding sequence is TGTGCCACCAGACAGAACTATGGCTACACCTTC. Its translation: CATRQNYGYTF.